The entry below describes one T cell receptor beta chain. The data originate from a study of beta chain features in type 1 diabetes. TCRB transcripts that were expressed got sequenced, as all of the isolated RNA had been reverse transcribed. About 3.6 million reads on average were seen across naive, central memory and regulatory T cell samples. Produced via immunoSEQ multiplex PCR; TCRdb's table is partial and in-frame only. The data hold 450,000 to 600,000 clones, with approximately 30% observed a single time. The collection from each donor was one heparinised blood draw averaging roughly 0.12 L. The V end was cut by 1 base, the J end by 5 bases, with 15 bases between. Germline-derived CDR1 and CDR2 are SGHTA and FQGNSA. CDR3 length: 15 amino acids.

The sample taken for sequencing was naive CD4+ T cells from blood. The chain carries TRBV7-2 and TRBJ2-7, with D uncertain. The source of this sequence is a man between 18 and 35 years old in good health. The CDR3, as DNA: TGTGCCAGCAGCTTAGAAGGCAGGATTGGGGACGAGCAGTACTTC. Amino acid sequence: CASSLEGRIGDEQYF.